Listed here is a single T cell receptor (beta chain). The CDR3 is made up of 14 amino acids. The data were taken from a study of cytomegalovirus exposure and HLA in healthy donors. 13 Jbeta primers and 60 Vbeta primers were used for the PCR. Sequenced by immunoSEQ multiplex PCR; TCRdb stores in-frame clones only, minus some. In all, the sample yields 70,000 to 85,000 clones. The clonotype comes from a female donor in good health and CMV-seropositive. The specimen sequenced was PBMCs. V is TRBV21-1 and J is TRBJ2-5; the DNA was not compared with TRBD1, the D call given in the table. TRBV21-1 is deemed a pseudogene. CDR3 protein: CAREGEAGGQTQYF. CDR3 bases: TGTGCCAGGGAGGGCGAGGCAGGGGGGCAGACCCAGTACTTC.